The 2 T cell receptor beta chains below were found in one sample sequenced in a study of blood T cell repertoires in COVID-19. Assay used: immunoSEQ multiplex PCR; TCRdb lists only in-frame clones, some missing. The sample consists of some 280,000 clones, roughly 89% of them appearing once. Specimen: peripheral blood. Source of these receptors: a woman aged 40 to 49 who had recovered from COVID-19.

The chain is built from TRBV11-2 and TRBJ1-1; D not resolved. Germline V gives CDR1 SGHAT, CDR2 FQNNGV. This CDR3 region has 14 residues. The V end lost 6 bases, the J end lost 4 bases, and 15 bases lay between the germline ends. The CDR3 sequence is CASSPTARGTEAFF. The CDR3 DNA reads TGTGCCAGCAGTCCTACTGCCCGGGGCACTGAAGCTTTCTTT.

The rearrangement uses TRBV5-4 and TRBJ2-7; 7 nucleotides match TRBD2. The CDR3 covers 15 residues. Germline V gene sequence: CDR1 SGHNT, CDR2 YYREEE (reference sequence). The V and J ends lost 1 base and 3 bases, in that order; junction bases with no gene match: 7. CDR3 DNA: TGTGCCAGCAGCTTGCCGACCGGGACTAACTACGAGCAGTACTTC. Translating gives CASSLPTGTNYEQYF. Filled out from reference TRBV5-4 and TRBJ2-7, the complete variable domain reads ETGVTQSPTHLIKTRGQQVTLRCSSQSGHNTVSWYQQALGQGPQFIFQYYREEENGRGNFPPRFSGLQFPNYSSELNVNALELDDSALYLCASSLPTGTNYEQYFGPGTRLTVT.